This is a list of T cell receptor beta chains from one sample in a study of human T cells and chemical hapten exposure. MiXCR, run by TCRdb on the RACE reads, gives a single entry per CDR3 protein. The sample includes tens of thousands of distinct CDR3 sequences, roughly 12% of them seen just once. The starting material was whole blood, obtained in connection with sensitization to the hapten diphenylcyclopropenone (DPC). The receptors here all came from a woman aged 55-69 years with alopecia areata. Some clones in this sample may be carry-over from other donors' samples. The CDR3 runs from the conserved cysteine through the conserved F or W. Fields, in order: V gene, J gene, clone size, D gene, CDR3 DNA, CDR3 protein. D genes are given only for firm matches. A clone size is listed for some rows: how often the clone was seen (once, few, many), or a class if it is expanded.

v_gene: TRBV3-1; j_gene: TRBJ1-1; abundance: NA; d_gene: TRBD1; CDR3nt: TGTGCCAGCAGCCAACGGGACAGCCTCGGCACTGAAGCTTTCTTT; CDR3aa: CASSQRDSLGTEAFF
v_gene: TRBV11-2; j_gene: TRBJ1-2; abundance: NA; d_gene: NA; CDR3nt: TGTGCCAGCAGCTTAGATCGGGGGACAAACAATGGCTACACCTTC; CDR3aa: CASSLDRGTNNGYTF
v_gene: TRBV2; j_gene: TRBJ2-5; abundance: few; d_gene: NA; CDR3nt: TGTGCCAGCAGTGGTGGGACAATCTCGGAGACCCAGTACTTC; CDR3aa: CASSGGTISETQYF
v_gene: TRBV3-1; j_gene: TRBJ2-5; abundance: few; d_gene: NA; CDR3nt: TGTGCCAGCAGCCAAGAAGGAGTAAACCAGTACCAAGAGACCCAGTACTTC; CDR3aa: CASSQEGVNQYQETQYF
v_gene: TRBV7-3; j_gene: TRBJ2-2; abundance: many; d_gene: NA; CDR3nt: TGTGCCAGCAGCTACACGACAGGGGAGGGCGGGGAGCTGTTTTTT; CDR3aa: CASSYTTGEGGELFF
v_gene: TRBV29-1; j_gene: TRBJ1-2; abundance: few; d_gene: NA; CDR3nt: TGCAGCGTTGCGTTCCGACCTAACTATGGCTACACCTTC; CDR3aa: CSVAFRPNYGYTF
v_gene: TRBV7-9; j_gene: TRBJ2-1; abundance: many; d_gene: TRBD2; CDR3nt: TGTGCCAGCAGAGCCGGGACTAGCCCAAATGAGCAGTTCTTC; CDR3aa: CASRAGTSPNEQFF
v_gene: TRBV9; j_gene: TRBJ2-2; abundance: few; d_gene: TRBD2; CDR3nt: TGTGCCAGCAGCGTTAGCGGGGGAGAGGTCGGGGAGCTGTTTTTT; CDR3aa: CASSVSGGEVGELFF
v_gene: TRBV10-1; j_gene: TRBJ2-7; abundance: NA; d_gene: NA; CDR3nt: TGCGCCAGCAGTGAAACAGGGTTCTACGAGCAGTACTTC; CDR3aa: CASSETGFYEQYF
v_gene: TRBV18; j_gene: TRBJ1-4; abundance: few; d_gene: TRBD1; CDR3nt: TGTGCCAGCTCACGGGACAGGGGGCGAGAAAAACTGTTTTTT; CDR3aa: CASSRDRGREKLFF
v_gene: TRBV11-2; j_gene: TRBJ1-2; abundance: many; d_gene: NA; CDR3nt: TGTGCCAGCAGCTTAGGCCGGGAGGGCTATGGCTACACCTTC; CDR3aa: CASSLGREGYGYTF
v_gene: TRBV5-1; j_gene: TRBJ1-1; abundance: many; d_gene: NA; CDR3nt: TGCGCCAGCAGTCGAGGAATGAACACTGAAGCTTTCTTT; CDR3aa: CASSRGMNTEAFF
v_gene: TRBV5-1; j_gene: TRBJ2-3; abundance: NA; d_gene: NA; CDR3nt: TGCGCCAGCAGCTTGGCGGTTTCAGAAGCAGATACGCAGTATTTT; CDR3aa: CASSLAVSEADTQYF
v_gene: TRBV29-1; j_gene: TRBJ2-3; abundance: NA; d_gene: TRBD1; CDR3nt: TGCAGCTACGGGACAGGGGCGCCAGATACGCAGTATTTT; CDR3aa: CSYGTGAPDTQYF
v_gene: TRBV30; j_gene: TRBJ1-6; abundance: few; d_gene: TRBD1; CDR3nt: TGTGCCTGGACGACAGGGGGCAGATCACCCCTCCACTTT; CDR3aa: CAWTTGGRSPLHF
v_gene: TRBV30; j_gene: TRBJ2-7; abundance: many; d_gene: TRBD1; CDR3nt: TGTGCCTGGAATGGACAGGGAATCTTCTACGAGCAGTACTTC; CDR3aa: CAWNGQGIFYEQYF
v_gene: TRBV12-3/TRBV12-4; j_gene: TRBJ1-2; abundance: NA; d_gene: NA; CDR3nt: TGTGCCAGCATCCTCAGGAGGGAGGATGGCTACACCTTC; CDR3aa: CASILRREDGYTF
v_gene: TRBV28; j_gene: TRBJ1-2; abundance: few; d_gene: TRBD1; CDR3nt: TGCGGGACAGGGTATGAGGGCTACACCTTC; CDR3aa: CGTGYEGYTF
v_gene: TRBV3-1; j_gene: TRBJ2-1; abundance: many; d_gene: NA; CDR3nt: TGTGCCAGCAGCCAAGACGGCCAGGGGGGTCACAATGAGCAGTTCTTC; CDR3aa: CASSQDGQGGHNEQFF
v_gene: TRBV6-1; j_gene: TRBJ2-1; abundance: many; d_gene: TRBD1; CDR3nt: TGTGCCAGCAGTGAACCGGGACAGGGAACGGGGGGCTCCTACAATGAGCAGTTCTTC; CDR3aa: CASSEPGQGTGGSYNEQFF
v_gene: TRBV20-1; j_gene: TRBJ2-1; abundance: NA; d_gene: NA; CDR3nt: TGCAGTGGACGGGGTGCTTACAATGAGCAGTTATTC; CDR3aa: CSGRGAYNEQLF
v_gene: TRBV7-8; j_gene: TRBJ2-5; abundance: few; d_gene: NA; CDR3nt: TGTGCCAGCATGTATGGGGTGGGGGAGACCCAGTACTTC; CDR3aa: CASMYGVGETQYF
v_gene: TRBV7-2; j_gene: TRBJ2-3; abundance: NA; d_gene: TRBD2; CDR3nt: TGTGCCAGCAGCTTTAGCGGGGGGAGGGATACGCAGTATTTT; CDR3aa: CASSFSGGRDTQYF
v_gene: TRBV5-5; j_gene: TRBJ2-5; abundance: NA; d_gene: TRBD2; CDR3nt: TGTGCCAGCAGCTGGACTAGCGGGAAGATTGAGACCCAGTACTTC; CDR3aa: CASSWTSGKIETQYF
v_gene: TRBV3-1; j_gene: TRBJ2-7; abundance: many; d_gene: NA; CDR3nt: TGTGCCAGCAGCCAACCCTCGCGGGACGAGCAGTACTTC; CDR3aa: CASSQPSRDEQYF
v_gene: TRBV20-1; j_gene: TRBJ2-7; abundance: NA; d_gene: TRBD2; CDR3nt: TGCAGTGCTAGAAGTAGCGGGGGGGCGCTCGAGCAGTACTTC; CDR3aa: CSARSSGGALEQYF
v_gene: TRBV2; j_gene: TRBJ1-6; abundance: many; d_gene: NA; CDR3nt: TGTGCCAGCATTCTTGAGAGCTCCTATAATTCACCCCTCCACTTT; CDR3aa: CASILESSYNSPLHF
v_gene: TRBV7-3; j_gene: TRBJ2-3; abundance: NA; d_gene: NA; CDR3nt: TGTGCCAGCAGCTTTTGGCACATGAACCTCACAGATACGCAGTATTTT; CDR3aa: CASSFWHMNLTDTQYF
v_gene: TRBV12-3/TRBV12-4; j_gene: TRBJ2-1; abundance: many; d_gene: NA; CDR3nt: TGTGCCAGCACCCCATTGGGGGGGGGCCCTACCTACAATGAGCAGTTCTTC; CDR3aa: CASTPLGGGPTYNEQFF
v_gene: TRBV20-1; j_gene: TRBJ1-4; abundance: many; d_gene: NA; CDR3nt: TGCAGTGCTAGAGAGGGGGCAGCAACTAATGAAAAACTGTTTTTT; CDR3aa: CSAREGAATNEKLFF
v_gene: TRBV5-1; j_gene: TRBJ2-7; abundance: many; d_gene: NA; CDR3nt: TGCGCCAGCAGCGCACCCGGGAGCTCCTACGAGCAGTACTTC; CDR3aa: CASSAPGSSYEQYF
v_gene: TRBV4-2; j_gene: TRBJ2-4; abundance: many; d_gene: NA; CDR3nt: TGTGCCAGCAGCCAAACAGGGACTCCTGGAGACATTCAGTACTTC; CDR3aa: CASSQTGTPGDIQYF
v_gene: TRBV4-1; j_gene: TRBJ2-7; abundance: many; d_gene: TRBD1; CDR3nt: TGCGCCAGCAGCCCGACCGGGACAGGGCTGAGAGAGCAGTACTTC; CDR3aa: CASSPTGTGLREQYF
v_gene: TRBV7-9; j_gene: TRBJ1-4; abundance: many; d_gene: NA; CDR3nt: TGTGCCAGCAGCTTAGCGCCTGGGGCTAATGAAAAACTGTTTTTT; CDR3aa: CASSLAPGANEKLFF
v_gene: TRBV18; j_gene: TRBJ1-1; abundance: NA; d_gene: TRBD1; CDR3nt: TGTGCCAGCACTGACAGGGGGCTCGCTGAAGCTTTCTTT; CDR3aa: CASTDRGLAEAFF
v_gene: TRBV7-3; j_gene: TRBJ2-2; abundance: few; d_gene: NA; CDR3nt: TGTGCCAGCAGCCCCCCCCGGGGAGGGGAGCTGTTTTTT; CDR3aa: CASSPPRGGELFF
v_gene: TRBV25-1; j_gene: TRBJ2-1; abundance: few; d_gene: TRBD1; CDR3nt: TGTGCCAGGTACCATGTCTCGGGACAGGGAGTCCTTGAGCAGTTCTTC; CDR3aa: CARYHVSGQGVLEQFF
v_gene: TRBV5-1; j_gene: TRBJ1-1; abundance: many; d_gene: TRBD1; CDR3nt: TGCGCCAGCAGCACGGGACAGATGAACACTGAAGCTTTCTTT; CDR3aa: CASSTGQMNTEAFF
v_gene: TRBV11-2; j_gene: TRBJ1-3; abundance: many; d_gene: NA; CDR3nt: TGTGCCAGCAGCTCCCTCGTGAGAGCCGGAAACACCATATATTTT; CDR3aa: CASSSLVRAGNTIYF
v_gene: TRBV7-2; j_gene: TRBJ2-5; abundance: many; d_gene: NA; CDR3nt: TGTGCCAGCAGCCCCCTCTCTGGGTTCGAGACCCAGTACTTC; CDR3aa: CASSPLSGFETQYF
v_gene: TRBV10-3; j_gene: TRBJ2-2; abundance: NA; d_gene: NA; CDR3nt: TGTGCCATCAGTATTGGAGCCCTTGACACCGGGGAGCTGTTTTTT; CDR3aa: CAISIGALDTGELFF
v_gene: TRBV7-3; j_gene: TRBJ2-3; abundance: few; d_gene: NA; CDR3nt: TGTGCCAGCAGCCCGCGTACCACAGATACGCAGTATTTT; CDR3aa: CASSPRTTDTQYF
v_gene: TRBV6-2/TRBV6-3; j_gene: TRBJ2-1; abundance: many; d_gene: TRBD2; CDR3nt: TGTGCCAGCAGTTATACTAGCGGGGGGAGGGAGCAGTTCTTC; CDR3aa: CASSYTSGGREQFF
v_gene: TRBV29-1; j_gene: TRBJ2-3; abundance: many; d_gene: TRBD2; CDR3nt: TGCAGCGTTGAGCGACTAGCGGGGCGCACAGATACGCAGTATTTT; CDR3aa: CSVERLAGRTDTQYF
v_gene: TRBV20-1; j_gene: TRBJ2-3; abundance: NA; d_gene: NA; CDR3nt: TGCAGTGCTAGCAGGGGCGAGGGGTTCACAGATACGCAGTATTTT; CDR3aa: CSASRGEGFTDTQYF
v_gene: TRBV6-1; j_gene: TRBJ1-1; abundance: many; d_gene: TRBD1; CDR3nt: TGTGCCAGCAGGAGGGGACAGCAGAACACTGAAGCTTTCTTT; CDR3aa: CASRRGQQNTEAFF
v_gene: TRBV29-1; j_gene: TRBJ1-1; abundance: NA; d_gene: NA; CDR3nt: TGCAGCGGTCGACAGGACCGACCCCCCACTGAAGCTTTCTTT; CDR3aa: CSGRQDRPPTEAFF
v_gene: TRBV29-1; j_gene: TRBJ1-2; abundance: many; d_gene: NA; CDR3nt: TGCAGCGCCGGACGGGAGAACTATGGCTACACCTTC; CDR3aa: CSAGRENYGYTF
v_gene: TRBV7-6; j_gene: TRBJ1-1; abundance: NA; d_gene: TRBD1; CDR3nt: TGTGCCAGCCTCAGGGGGATATCGAACACTGAAGCTTTCTTT; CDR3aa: CASLRGISNTEAFF
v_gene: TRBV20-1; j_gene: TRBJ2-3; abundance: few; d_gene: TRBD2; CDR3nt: TGCAGTGCTTACGTCCCGGGACTACCGCAAGATACGCAGTATTTT; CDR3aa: CSAYVPGLPQDTQYF
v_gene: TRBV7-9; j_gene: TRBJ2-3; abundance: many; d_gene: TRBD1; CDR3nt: TGTGCCAGCAGCCAACCCGGGGACAGAGATGCAGATACGCAGTATTTT; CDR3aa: CASSQPGDRDADTQYF
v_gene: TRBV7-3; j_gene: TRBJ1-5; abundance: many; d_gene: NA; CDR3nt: TGTGCCAGCAGCTTAAGTAGGTCCCAGCCCCAGCATTTT; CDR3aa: CASSLSRSQPQHF
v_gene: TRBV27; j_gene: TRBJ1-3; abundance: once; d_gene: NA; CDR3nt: TGTGCCAGCAGTTCTTTCGGGGCTGGAAACACCATATATTTT; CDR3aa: CASSSFGAGNTIYF